Below are 21 T cell receptor beta chains sequenced from a single sample in a study of blood T cells in healthy people across ages. A J-beta primer mix and a sample-barcoded 5' primer were used in a second PCR of roughly 6 to 11 cycles. MiXCR was run by TCRdb on the 5' RACE reads, yielding one entry per CDR3 protein. The table includes a few hundred thousand distinct CDR3 sequences, about a quarter detected once. These same records also appear under a second study, on T cells of mothers and their children.

The specimen was blood. The receptor set was obtained from a boy aged 2 to 10 in good health.

The rearrangement uses TRBV6-5 and TRBJ1-4, with 8 bases lining up with TRBD1. This CDR3 region has 17 residues. V lost 4 bases, J lost 3 bases, and 10 bases stayed unmatched. Germline V gives CDR1 MNHEY, CDR2 SVGAGI. CDR3 sequence reads: CASSFSSGQGANEKLFF. The DNA of the CDR3 is TGTGCCAGCAGTTTCTCCTCAGGACAGGGAGCTAATGAAAAACTGTTTTTT.

V gene TRBV7-8 combines with J gene TRBJ2-7, with D possibly TRBD2 on 5 matching bases. This CDR3 has 15 amino acids. CDR1 and CDR2 (germline): SGHVS, FQNEAQ. The ends were cut back, 2 bases at V and 0 bases at J, with 11 bases in the middle. The CDR3: CASSLPRLRSYEQYF. DNA of the CDR3: TGTGCCAGCAGCTTACCGCGACTACGCTCCTACGAGCAGTACTTC.

V usage is TRBV29-1 and J usage is TRBJ1-5; 7 bases are shared with TRBD1. With V trimmed by 7 bases and J by 4 bases, 7 bases remained unmatched. This CDR3 has 13 amino acids. Germline-derived CDR1 and CDR2 are SQVTM and ANQGSEA. CDR3 protein: CSAVGTANQPQHF. CDR3 sequence (DNA): TGCAGCGCCGTGGGGACAGCTAATCAGCCCCAGCATTTT.

This sequence joins TRBV20-1 and TRBJ1-2; 11 positions match TRBD1. Germline-derived CDR1 and CDR2 are DFQATT and SNEGSKA (reference sequence). The length of the CDR3 is 14 residues. V was clipped by 5 bases and J by 2 bases; unmatched bases: 4. CDR3 DNA sequence: TGCAGTGCTCCCGGGACAGGGGGGAACTATGGCTACACCTTC. The encoded protein is CSAPGTGGNYGYTF.

This sequence joins TRBV20-1 and TRBJ1-1; no clear D gene. The CDR3 covers 14 residues. Trimming removed 6 bases at V and 1 base at J, with 15 bases between. Germline V gene data show CDR1 as DFQATT and CDR2 as SNEGSKA (reference sequence). Here the CDR3 DNA reads TGCAGTGCCCCAAGGGAGGGAGGGAACACTGAAGCTTTCTTT. This translates into CSAPREGGNTEAFF.

Turning to this clonotype: The junction departs from germline at one end; a sequencing error may be responsible. The chain carries TRBV9 and TRBJ1-4, with TRBD1 as a possible D gene (5 bases). CDR1 is SGDLS and CDR2 is YYNGEE in the germline V gene. This CDR3 spans 14 amino acids. The CDR3, as DNA: TGTGCCAGCAGCGCCTCCGGGACGGTTGAAAAAATGTTTTTT. The encoded protein is CASSASGTVEKMFF.

This clonotype was counted a few times. The chain combines TRBV7-9 with TRBJ1-1, with TRBD1 identical over 10 bases. Germline lookup yields CDR1 SEHNR and CDR2 FQNEAQ (reference sequence). V gave up 5 bases and J gave up 4 bases; unmatched junction bases: 4. The CDR3 consists of 14 residues. The CDR3 region is CASSPRTGGTEAFF. CDR3 coding DNA: TGTGCCAGCAGCCCTCGGACAGGGGGCACTGAAGCTTTCTTT.

This clonotype showed up just a few times. The chain links TRBV12-3 or TRBV12-4 to TRBJ2-7; D remains unclear. V dropped 2 bases and J dropped 4 bases, with 6 bases sitting between them. The CDR3 length is 12 residues. The CDR3 is CASSLSEYEQYF. CDR3 DNA sequence: TGTGCCAGCAGTTTATCGGAATACGAGCAGTACTTC.

The chain combines TRBV12-3 or TRBV12-4 with TRBJ2-1, with 11 bases lining up with TRBD2. V lost 7 bases and J lost 3; bases outside the gene matches: 5. The CDR3 is 15 amino acids. The CDR3 nucleotides are TGTGCCAGCACTCAACTAGCGGGAGACTACAATGAGCAGTTCTTC. This translates into CASTQLAGDYNEQFF.

As for this clonotype: The junction does not match germline at one end; this may be a read error. The chain joins TRBV7-2 to TRBJ1-4; 7 nucleotides line up with TRBD1. Germline CDR1 and CDR2: SGHTA and FQGNSA. The CDR3 extends over 17 amino acids. CDR3 residues: CASSLRQGGLLNEKPFF. CDR3 DNA: TGTGCCAGCAGCTTAAGGCAGGGGGGCCTTCTTAATGAAAAACCGTTTTTT.

This chain links TRBV5-1 with TRBJ1-3; 7 bases align to TRBD1. The CDR3 spans 14 residues. J gave up 4 bases and V 4 bases, and 5 bases lay outside the gene matches. Germline lookup yields CDR1 SGHRS and CDR2 YFSETQ. The CDR3 reads CASSTGTEGNTIYF. CDR3 nucleotide sequence: TGCGCCAGCAGCACCGGGACAGAAGGAAACACCATATATTTT. The entire variable domain, with the rest obtained from reference TRBV5-1 and TRBJ1-3, is as follows: KAGVTQTPRYLIKTRGQQVTLSCSPISGHRSVSWYQQTPGQGLQFLFEYFSETQRNKGNFPGRFSGRQFSNSRSEMNVSTLELGDSALYLCASSTGTEGNTIYFGEGSWLTVV.

This rearrangement joins TRBV3-1 to TRBJ2-3; no firm D call. CDR1 LGHDT and CDR2 YNNKEL come from the germline V gene (reference sequence). This CDR3 is built from 15 residues. Trimming stripped 1 base from V and 0 bases from J, with 8 bases between. The DNA of the CDR3 is TGTGCCAGCAGCCAAGGAGGACCGAGCACAGATACGCAGTATTTT. Residues: CASSQGGPSTDTQYF.

CDR3 protein: CSGTSGTYEQYF. The CDR3 nucleotides read TGCAGCGGGACTAGCGGTACTTACGAGCAGTACTTC. The gene calls are TRBV29-1 and TRBJ2-7, with TRBD2 matching 10 bases. Germline trimming cut 7 bases from V and 4 bases from J; bases unmatched to any gene: 4. The CDR3 is 12 amino acids. CDR1 is SQVTM, CDR2 ANQGSEA, per germline.

This clonotype was found a few times. The genes are TRBV5-1 and TRBJ1-2; possibly TRBD1 for D (6 bases). Germline-derived CDR1 and CDR2 are SGHRS and YFSETQ. V was shortened by 2 bases and J by 1 base, with 12 bases between the two germline ends. This CDR3 is built from 15 residues. CDR3 sequence: CASSFEGVGNYGYTF. The CDR3 region has the DNA TGCGCCAGCAGCTTCGAGGGGGTTGGTAACTATGGCTACACCTTC.

The sample holds a few counts of this clonotype. The rearrangement joins TRBV6-2 or TRBV6-3 to TRBJ2-1; D is perhaps TRBD1 (6 bases). CDR3 length equals 15 residues. Trimming stripped 5 bases from V and 2 bases from J, with 13 bases between. Germline CDR1 MNHEY, CDR2 SVGEGT. The CDR3 DNA reads TGTGCCAGCAGTCCCAATCGGGACACCTACAATGAGCAGTTCTTC. Translated, it gives CASSPNRDTYNEQFF.

This clonotype was counted once. One end of the junction does not line up with germline, which may come from a read error. The V gene is TRBV7-3, the J gene TRBJ1-1; the D is unclear. The CDR3 is 13 residues long. CDR1 is SGHTA and CDR2 is FQGTGA in the germline V gene. As DNA, the CDR3 is TGTGCCAGCAGCTTAAAGGGTGACACTGAAGCTCTCTTT. Its translation is CASSLKGDTEALF.

V gene TRBV9 combines with J gene TRBJ1-4, with D tentatively TRBD1 (6 bases). The CDR3 sequence is 15 residues long. Trimming took off 3 bases at V and 6 bases at J, with 15 bases between the two ends. The germline gives CDR1 SGDLS, CDR2 YYNGEE. The CDR3 is CASSGQGTRDEKLFF. The CDR3 bases are TGTGCCAGCAGCGGGCAGGGGACCCGAGATGAAAAACTGTTTTTT. The whole variable domain, filled in from reference TRBV9 and TRBJ1-4, reads DSGVTQTPKHLITATGQRVTLRCSPRSGDLSVYWYQQSLDQGLQFLIQYYNGEERAKGNILERFSAQQFPDLHSELNLSSLELGDSALYFCASSGQGTRDEKLFFGSGTQLSVL.

The chain combines TRBV7-9 with TRBJ2-1, with TRBD2 matching 12 bases. The ends lost 0 bases at V and 8 bases at J; junction bases unmatched: 8. Germline CDR1 is SEHNR and CDR2 is FQNEAQ (reference sequence). The CDR3 runs 17 residues. The CDR3 bases are TGTGCCAGCAGCTTAGCCCTACTAGCGGGGGGTAGGGATGAGCAGTTCTTC. Protein sequence: CASSLALLAGGRDEQFF.

The chain uses TRBV4-1 and TRBJ2-2; tentatively, D is TRBD2 (6 bases). The V gene's germline CDR1 is MGHRA and CDR2 YSYEKL. The CDR3 is made up of 14 amino acids. Trimming removed 5 bases from V and 2 bases from J, with 9 bases in between. The CDR3 sequence is CASSVGLNTGELFF. DNA for the CDR3: TGCGCCAGCAGCGTCGGACTAAACACCGGGGAGCTGTTTTTT.

The V gene is TRBV11-2, the J gene TRBJ2-5; tentatively, D is TRBD1 (5 bases). With 0 bases removed from V and 5 bases from J, the gap between germline ends came to 13 bases. CDR3 length: 15 residues. Germline CDR1 reads SGHAT; CDR2 reads FQNNGV. The CDR3 here is CASSLDLRAGETQYF. The CDR3 nucleotides are TGTGCCAGCAGCTTAGATCTTAGGGCAGGGGAGACCCAGTACTTC. The full variable domain, its missing parts supplied by reference TRBV11-2 and TRBJ2-5, is EAGVAQSPRYKIIEKRQSVAFWCNPISGHATLYWYQQILGQGPKLLIQFQNNGVVDDSQLPKDRFSAERLKGVDSTLKIQPAKLEDSAVYLCASSLDLRAGETQYFGPGTRLLVL.

The CDR3 spells CASKRDIPTDTQYF. DNA for the CDR3: TGCGCCAGCAAGAGGGACATACCCACAGATACGCAGTATTTT. The rearrangement uses TRBV5-1 and TRBJ2-3; D perhaps matches TRBD1 (6 bases). V was pared by 6 bases and J by 2 bases, with 13 bases between. This CDR3 region has 14 residues. In germline, CDR1 is SGHRS, CDR2 YFSETQ. Variable domain in full (rest from reference TRBV5-1 and TRBJ2-3): KAGVTQTPRYLIKTRGQQVTLSCSPISGHRSVSWYQQTPGQGLQFLFEYFSETQRNKGNFPGRFSGRQFSNSRSEMNVSTLELGDSALYLCASKRDIPTDTQYFGPGTRLTVL.